Below, 19 T cell receptor beta chains from the same sample are listed, as sequenced in a study of blood T cell repertoires in COVID-19. Clones were read by immunoSEQ multiplex PCR, and TCRdb kept only the in-frame ones, dropping some. The sample holds approximately 150,000 clones, 75% to 90% seen once. Sample: PBMCs or T cells enriched from blood (not recorded which). Receptors originate from a man aged 60 to 75 who had recovered from COVID-19.

V is TRBV7-9 and J is TRBJ1-3; maybe TRBD1 (5 bases). V was clipped by 6 bases and J by 2 bases, with 11 bases between them. CDR1 is SEHNR and CDR2 is FQNEAQ in the germline V gene (reference sequence). The CDR3 spans 14 residues. This CDR3 is CASRLTGAGNTIYF. DNA for the CDR3: TGTGCCAGCAGACTGACGGGGGCTGGAAACACCATATATTTT.

V and J are TRBV7-9 and TRBJ1-2; the D gene is possibly TRBD1 (6 bases). CDR3 length: 15 amino acids. Deletions cut 5 bases from V and 1 base from J, with 14 bases between. The V gene's germline CDR1 is SEHNR and CDR2 FQNEAQ (reference sequence). In DNA form, the CDR3 reads TGTGCCAGCAGCGACTGGACAGAAGATAACTATGGCTACACCTTC. Residues: CASSDWTEDNYGYTF.

This sequence joins TRBV10-3 and TRBJ2-7; 8 bases line up with TRBD1. The CDR3 has 15 residues. With V trimmed by 2 bases and J by 0 bases, 3 bases remained unmatched. CDR1 is ENHRY and CDR2 is SYGVKD in the germline V gene. The CDR3 DNA follows: TGTGCCATCAGTGAGGGGACAGGTCTCTCCTACGAGCAGTACTTC. Translating it yields CAISEGTGLSYEQYF.

The rearrangement links TRBV6-5 to TRBJ2-2; 8 nucleotides agree with TRBD1. J was trimmed by 0 bases and V by 6 bases; bases with no gene match: 0. The germline CDR1 and CDR2 sequences are MNHEY and SVGAGI. CDR3 length: 14 amino acids. The CDR3 DNA is TGTGCCAGCAGCAGGGGGCCGAACACCGGGGAGCTGTTTTTT. Protein: CASSRGPNTGELFF.

The genes are TRBV14 and TRBJ1-4; a possible D gene is TRBD1 (6 bases). Germline values: CDR1 SGHDN, CDR2 FVKESK. With 2 bases removed from V and 6 bases from J, the gap between germline ends came to 13 bases. This CDR3 contains 15 residues. This CDR3 is CASSQQQGPYEKLFF. The DNA for the CDR3 is TGTGCCAGCAGCCAACAACAGGGCCCTTATGAAAAACTGTTTTTT.

The V gene is TRBV7-3, the J gene TRBJ2-3; 7 bases match TRBD2. J lost 4 bases, V lost 4 bases, and 11 bases had no gene match. The CDR3 contains 16 residues. CDR1 is SGHTA, CDR2 FQGTGA, per germline. CDR3 sequence reads: CASSSRIRGRADTQYF. In DNA, the CDR3 is TGTGCCAGCAGCTCCCGCATCCGCGGGAGAGCAGATACGCAGTATTTT.

The V call is TRBV5-1, the J call TRBJ1-1, with a weak D call TRBD1 (6 bases). CDR3 size: 16 residues. The germline V gene has CDR1 SGHRS and CDR2 YFSETQ. Trimming cost V 3 bases and J 0 bases, with 15 bases left between them. CDR3 sequence reads: CASSYRVWDMNTEAFF. In nucleotides, the CDR3 is TGCGCCAGCAGCTACAGGGTCTGGGACATGAACACTGAAGCTTTCTTT.

The genes are TRBV7-9 and TRBJ2-3; no firm D call. V dropped 4 bases and J dropped 4 bases, with 6 bases sitting between them. Germline loops: CDR1 SEHNR, CDR2 FQNEAQ (reference sequence). The CDR3 has 12 residues. The CDR3 sequence: CASSSLSDTQYF. As DNA, the CDR3 is TGTGCCAGCAGCTCCCTATCAGATACGCAGTATTTT.

J is TRBJ2-7 and V is TRBV28; 7 positions agree with TRBD2. This CDR3 has 13 amino acids. The germline gives CDR1 MDHEN, CDR2 SYDVKM. Trimming at V came to 2 bases and at J to 4 bases, leaving 2 bases not matched to a gene. Written as DNA, the CDR3 is TGTGCCAGCAGTTTAGGGGGGGTTTACGAGCAGTACTTC. It is translated as CASSLGGVYEQYF.

The sample holds one count of this clone. The chain joins TRBV10-3 to TRBJ1-5; D possibly corresponds to TRBD1 (5 bases). The CDR3 runs 12 residues. CDR1 ENHRY and CDR2 SYGVKD come from the germline V gene. Trimming removed 8 bases at V and 9 bases at J, with 14 bases between. CDR3 protein: CAIGYDSVPQHF. CDR3 DNA sequence: TGTGCCATCGGCTATGACAGTGTGCCCCAGCATTTT.

This chain connects TRBV5-1 to TRBJ1-5; perhaps TRBD1 as D (5 bases). This CDR3 comprises 15 residues. V was shortened by 0 bases and J by 4 bases, with 11 bases between the two germline ends. Germline CDR1 and CDR2: SGHRS and YFSETQ. The CDR3 nucleotides read TGCGCCAGCAGCTTGGAGGCGGGGCAGAATCAGCCCCAGCATTTT. This codes for CASSLEAGQNQPQHF.

The CDR3 is CASGQVYEQYF. The DNA for the CDR3 is TGTGCCAGTGGACAGGTCTACGAGCAGTACTTC. V gene TRBV7-2 combines with J gene TRBJ2-7; 7 bases map to TRBD1. Germline values: CDR1 SGHTA, CDR2 FQGNSA. There are 11 residues in the CDR3. V was clipped by 9 bases and J by 3 bases; unmatched bases: 2. The full variable domain, with the rest looked up from reference TRBV7-2 and TRBJ2-7, is GAGVSQSPSNKVTEKGKDVELRCDPISGHTALYWYRQSLGQGLEFLIYFQGNSAPDKSGLPSDRFSAERTGGSVSTLTIQRTQQEDSAVYLCASGQVYEQYFGPGTRLTVT.

CDR3 sequence: CASSETGGGSETQYF. CDR3 nucleotides: TGTGCCAGCAGCGAGACAGGGGGGGGGTCAGAGACCCAGTACTTC. The chain couples TRBV7-6 to TRBJ2-5; 9 bases are a match to TRBD1. Germline-derived CDR1 and CDR2 are SGHVS and FNYEAQ. This CDR3 region has 15 residues. V lost 5 bases and J lost 4; bases outside the gene matches: 8.

This clone was recorded only once. The chain recombines TRBV6-5 with TRBJ1-2; D possibly corresponds to TRBD1 (6 bases). The CDR3 length is 14 residues. The V end was cut by 0 bases, the J end by 10 bases, with 15 bases between. CDR1 MNHEY and CDR2 SVGAGI come from the germline V gene. CDR3 amino acids: CASSYSTQGSDYTF. The DNA for the CDR3 is TGTGCCAGCAGTTACTCGACACAGGGAAGCGACTACACCTTC.

This chain connects TRBV5-6 to TRBJ2-5; TRBD1 is a possible D gene (5 bases). Trimming took off 4 bases at V and 1 base at J, with 17 bases between the two ends. The CDR3 extends over 16 amino acids. Germline CDR1 is SGHDT and CDR2 is YYEEEE. The CDR3 is CASSPTADSLQETQYF. The DNA of the CDR3 is TGTGCCAGCAGCCCAACGGCCGACAGTCTCCAAGAGACCCAGTACTTC.

The rearrangement uses TRBV28 and TRBJ1-2; unclear D gene. This CDR3 contains 12 residues. Germline V CDR1 and CDR2: MDHEN, SYDVKM. The CDR3 coding sequence is TGTGCTTCAACGACTTACGTTAAGGGCTACACCTTC. Its protein is CASTTYVKGYTF.

This clone was observed a single time. CDR3 coding DNA: TGTGCCAGCAGGTCAACAGGGGGCTTTAATTCACCCCTCCACTTT. Amino acids: CASRSTGGFNSPLHF. This chain connects TRBV28 to TRBJ1-6, with 9 bases identical to TRBD1. The trim removed 6 bases at V and 6 bases at J, leaving 6 bases unmatched. The germline V gene encodes CDR1 MDHEN and CDR2 SYDVKM. The CDR3 runs 15 residues.

The sample holds one count of this clone. The gene calls are TRBV4-1 and TRBJ1-5, with 10 bases lining up with TRBD1. The CDR3 has 18 residues. The V gene end was trimmed by 2 bases and the J gene end by 1 base; junction bases not matched to a gene: 8. The germline V gene has CDR1 MGHRA and CDR2 YSYEKL. The CDR3 DNA follows: TGCGCCAGCAGCCAAAATACCCCGGACAGGGGGAGCAATCAGCCCCAGCATTTT. Protein sequence: CASSQNTPDRGSNQPQHF.

The chain joins TRBV19 to TRBJ1-4; tentatively, D is TRBD1 (6 bases). With 4 bases removed from V and 5 bases from J, the gap between germline ends came to 14 bases. Looked up from germline, CDR1 is LNHDA and CDR2 is SQIVND (reference sequence). The CDR3 contains 15 residues. CDR3 in DNA: TGTGCCAGTAGTAGAGGTGGGACAAACAATGAAAAACTGTTTTTT. As protein: CASSRGGTNNEKLFF.